A single sample gave rise to the 11 T cell receptor beta chains below, sequenced in a study of post-analysis software for immune sequencing data. The study's findings and limits: There were five or six TRBV segments more frequent in patients than controls, and TRBV5-6, TRBV5-1 and TRBV20-1 were among them.

TCR beta cDNA libraries had unique molecular identifiers. TCRdb passed the PCR reads through MiXCR, listing each CDR3 protein once. This table holds approximately 660,000 distinct CDR3 sequences, about 60% found once. Their cognate antigens are unknown. The sample consisted of blood. These receptors all stem from a girl aged 2 to 10 with multiple sclerosis.

The chain carries TRBV27 and TRBJ2-7, with D tentatively TRBD1 (5 bases). Gene TRBJ2-4 matches the end of the DNA better, so the J call may be wrong. In germline, CDR1 is MNHEY, CDR2 SMNVEV (reference sequence). This CDR3 is 14 amino acids long. The CDR3 here is CASSLRGIWYIQYF. The CDR3 region has the DNA TGTGCCAGCAGTTTAAGGGGAATCTGGTACATTCAGTACTTC.

The rearrangement links TRBV7-2 to TRBJ2-5, with 8 bases lining up with TRBD2. From germline, CDR1 is SGHTA and CDR2 FQGNSA. Germline trimming cut 3 bases from V and 1 base from J; bases unmatched to any gene: 7. This CDR3 has 16 amino acids. The CDR3 spells CASSLRLARFQETQYF. The CDR3 DNA follows: TGTGCCAGCAGCTTGCGACTAGCGAGGTTCCAAGAGACCCAGTACTTC.

This CDR3 is CSARPGAETQYF. Written as DNA, the CDR3 is TGCAGTGCTAGACCAGGAGCAGAGACCCAGTACTTC. This chain uses TRBV20-1 with TRBJ2-7, with D unclear. The last part of the DNA fits TRBJ2-5 better; the J call may be wrong. The V gene's germline CDR1 is DFQATT and CDR2 SNEGSKA (reference sequence). The CDR3 is made up of 12 amino acids.

The chain uses TRBV29-1 and TRBJ1-1, with D uncertain. Per the germline V gene, CDR1 is SQVTM and CDR2 is ANQGSEA. V lost 4 bases and J 0 bases, leaving 12 bases between the germline ends. CDR3 length: 14 amino acids. CDR3 bases: TGCAGCGTTGTTGGGGAGACCATGAACACTGAAGCTTTCTTT. Protein product: CSVVGETMNTEAFF.

The gene calls are TRBV4-1 and TRBJ2-7, with TRBD2 matching 7 bases. The germline V gene encodes CDR1 MGHRA and CDR2 YSYEKL. V lost 4 bases to trimming and J lost 0 bases; unmatched junction nucleotides: 6. CDR3 length equals 15 residues. CDR3 region: CASSLSGWSSYEQYF. CDR3 coding DNA: TGCGCCAGCAGCCTTAGCGGGTGGAGCTCCTACGAGCAGTACTTC.

There are a few counts of this clonotype. The rearrangement uses TRBV20-1 and TRBJ2-3, with D unclear. In germline, CDR1 is DFQATT, CDR2 SNEGSKA (reference sequence). The V end lost 4 bases, the J end lost 0 bases, and 17 bases lay between the germline ends. CDR3 length equals 16 residues. CDR3 protein: CSANRRAPTSTDTQYF. For the CDR3, the DNA is TGCAGTGCTAATCGTCGGGCCCCAACTAGCACAGATACGCAGTATTTT.

This clonotype was seen a handful of times. The chain carries TRBV5-1 and TRBJ1-1; D call uncertain. CDR1 and CDR2 from the germline V gene are SGHRS and YFSETQ. The CDR3 is 13 residues long. Trimming removed 0 bases from V and 7 bases from J, with 10 bases in between. CDR3 in amino acids: CASSLGEGYEAFF. The DNA for the CDR3 is TGCGCCAGCAGCTTGGGGGAGGGCTATGAAGCTTTCTTT.

The V gene is TRBV20-1, the J gene TRBJ1-2; the D is unclear. From germline, CDR1 is DFQATT and CDR2 SNEGSKA (reference sequence). The CDR3 contains 15 residues. The V gene lost 5 bases and the J gene lost 3 bases, with 19 bases spanning the gap. CDR3 amino acids: CSADAAVDSDYGYTF. CDR3 coding DNA: TGCAGTGCTGATGCCGCCGTAGATTCCGACTATGGCTACACCTTC.

This chain links TRBV6-5 with TRBJ1-1; D gene unclear. V lost 2 bases and J lost 1, with 14 bases in between. Germline CDR1 reads MNHEY; CDR2 reads SVGAGI. The CDR3 is 16 amino acids. CDR3 residues: CASSYTAFPANTEAFF. CDR3 DNA: TGTGCCAGCAGTTACACAGCATTCCCTGCGAACACTGAAGCTTTCTTT.

The chain joins TRBV6-2 or TRBV6-3 to TRBJ2-3; the match to TRBD2 covers 9 bases. V lost 2 bases, J lost 0 bases, and 6 bases stayed unmatched. The CDR3 has 17 amino acids. Germline values: CDR1 MNHEY, CDR2 SVGEGT. The CDR3 DNA sequence: TGTGCCAGCAGTTACCGCCCTAGCGGGACCAGCACAGATACGCAGTATTTT. Protein: CASSYRPSGTSTDTQYF.

The rearrangement links TRBV5-6 to TRBJ2-1, with 14 bases fitting TRBD2. The germline V gene encodes CDR1 SGHDT and CDR2 YYEEEE. CDR3 length: 17 residues. Losses at the gene ends were 6 bases for V and 4 bases for J; bases not matched to a gene: 9. The CDR3, as DNA: TGTGCCAGCACCTTCGGGACTAGCGGGGGTTTATACAATGAGCAGTTCTTC. Its translation: CASTFGTSGGLYNEQFF.